This TCR beta chain was sequenced in a study of Graves' ophthalmopathy and Graves' hyperthyroidism. Notes on the study in general: Also, most clonotypes expanded in the thyroid above 0.001 frequency appeared in blood.

The length of the CDR3 is 16 residues. The germline CDR1 and CDR2 sequences are LNHDA and SQIVND (reference sequence). V was pared by 7 bases and J by 1 base, with 19 bases between. RNA transcripts were the source from which TCR beta CDR3 regions were amplified. A first-round RT-PCR used HTBI primers, followed by a second-round multiplex PCR. TCRdb recomputed calls from the multiplex PCR reads with MiXCR, one row per CDR3 protein. The sample includes a few hundred thousand distinct CDR3 sequences, about 18% of them seen just once. This clonotype was recorded at least ten times. What it binds is unknown.

The V call is TRBV19, the J call TRBJ1-1, with a tentative D call TRBD1 (5 bases). This sequence was found in an adult woman with stable Graves' hyperthyroidism. The sequenced material came from peripheral blood. As DNA, the CDR3 is TGTGCCAGTACCCGAGCGTGGCAGGGCCGGAACACTGAAGCTTTCTTT. Its protein product is CASTRAWQGRNTEAFF.